The 8 T cell receptor beta chains given below trace back to one sample, sequenced in a study of T cell changes during pregnancy in multiple sclerosis. TCRdb's table, derived via immunoSEQ multiplex PCR, lists solely in-frame clones and lacks some. Seen here are 55,000 to 80,000 clones, 80% to 95% observed once, and the top ten hold 2.5% to 3.5%. This sample comprised CD8+ T cells from peripheral blood mononuclear cells, obtained in the second trimester of pregnancy. These receptors were collected from a female donor with multiple sclerosis, enrolled in a pregnancy study.

This clone was observed a few times. The rearrangement uses TRBV19 and TRBJ1-1; D is unresolved. The CDR3 has 11 residues. Germline CDR1 and CDR2: LNHDA and SQIVND (reference sequence). Trimming removed 5 bases at V and 4 bases at J, with 5 bases between. The CDR3 is CASSSGTEAFF. In nucleotides, the CDR3 is TGTGCCAGTAGTTCGGGCACTGAAGCTTTCTTT. The full variable domain, its missing parts supplied by reference TRBV19 and TRBJ1-1, is DGGITQSPKYLFRKEGQNVTLSCEQNLNHDAMYWYRQDPGQGLRLIYYSQIVNDFQKGDIAEGYSVSREKKESFPLTVTSAQKNPTAFYLCASSSGTEAFFGQGTRLTVV.

Comments on this clone: Other nucleotide sequences in the sample specify the same CDR3. V gene TRBV27 combines with J gene TRBJ2-7, with D perhaps TRBD1 (6 bases). The CDR3 covers 14 residues. V gave up 2 bases and J gave up 0 bases, with 8 bases separating them. Germline V gene lookup returns CDR1 MNHEY and CDR2 SMNVEV (reference sequence). The CDR3 sequence: CASSLQGSSYEQYF. CDR3 nucleotides: TGTGCCAGCAGTTTACAGGGGAGCTCCTACGAGCAGTACTTC.

V gene TRBV27 combines with J gene TRBJ2-1; 8 positions match TRBD2. The CDR3 totals 15 residues. Germline V gene data show CDR1 as MNHEY and CDR2 as SMNVEV (reference sequence). V lost 4 bases and J lost 3; bases outside the gene matches: 5. CDR3 DNA sequence: TGTGCCAGCAGTTCTACTAGCGGAAGCTACAATGAGCAGTTCTTC. The encoded protein is CASSSTSGSYNEQFF.

The chain uses TRBV9 and TRBJ2-7; a weak D match, TRBD1 (6 bases). V was shortened by 4 bases and J by 0 bases, with 11 bases between the two germline ends. CDR3 length: 14 amino acids. Germline assignment: CDR1 SGDLS and CDR2 YYNGEE. The CDR3 reads CASSSRDTSYEQYF. CDR3 DNA sequence: TGTGCCAGCAGCTCCCGGGACACCTCCTACGAGCAGTACTTC.

The chain combines TRBV5-1 with TRBJ2-1; 8 bases align to TRBD2. Looked up from germline, CDR1 is SGHRS and CDR2 is YFSETQ. After removal of 3 bases from V and 8 bases from J, the junction contained 7 bases not matched to a gene. This CDR3 is built from 14 residues. CDR3 sequence reads: CASSSGLAVHEQFF. The CDR3 DNA sequence: TGCGCCAGCAGCTCAGGACTAGCAGTCCATGAGCAGTTCTTC.

This chain uses TRBV9 with TRBJ1-5; the D is unclear. Trimming took off 4 bases at V and 0 bases at J, with 5 bases between the two ends. The CDR3 covers 13 residues. Germline loops: CDR1 SGDLS, CDR2 YYNGEE. CDR3 sequence: CASSPNSNQPQHF. Written as DNA, the CDR3 is TGTGCCAGCAGCCCAAATAGCAATCAGCCCCAGCATTTT.

The chain joins TRBV9 to TRBJ2-1; maybe TRBD1 (6 bases). V was clipped by 6 bases and J by 5 bases, with 15 bases between them. The CDR3 has 14 amino acids. The germline gives CDR1 SGDLS, CDR2 YYNGEE. The CDR3 sequence is CASTNDRRDNEQFF. The DNA of the CDR3 is TGTGCCAGCACCAACGACAGGAGAGACAATGAGCAGTTCTTC.

The CDR3 DNA is TGCAGCGGGCAGGGGGGCTATGGCTACACCTTC. The encoded protein is CSGQGGYGYTF. The chain is built from TRBV29-1 and TRBJ1-2; the match to TRBD1 covers 7 bases. Germline loops: CDR1 SQVTM, CDR2 ANQGSEA. Trimming took 7 bases from V and 4 from J; bases not matched to a gene: 3. The CDR3 runs 11 residues.